One sample yielded the 12 T cell receptor beta chains listed below, sequenced in a study of shared clonotypes between healthy human individuals. The method was immunoSEQ multiplex PCR; TCRdb's version includes in-frame clones alone and lacks a portion of them. The sample has more than 2,000,000 clones, over 90% seen once. The sequenced sample was naive CD4+ T cells from PBMCs. Subset reported: CD45RA+ positively selected. Receptor source: a man in his late teens or twenties in good health. Some clones in this sample may be carry-over from other donors' samples.

This rearrangement joins TRBV5-6 to TRBJ2-7; maybe TRBD1 (5 bases). The length of the CDR3 is 14 residues. Germline V gene lookup returns CDR1 SGHDT and CDR2 YYEEEE. Trimming left V 3 bases short and J 2 bases short, with 12 bases between. The CDR3 spells CASSSVDRTYEQYF. CDR3 nucleotide sequence: TGTGCCAGCAGCTCGGTCGACAGAACCTACGAGCAGTACTTC.

This chain joins TRBV28 and TRBJ1-1; no clear D gene. The CDR3 runs to 14 residues. Germline CDR1 reads MDHEN; CDR2 reads SYDVKM. The ends were cut back, 7 bases at V and 5 bases at J, with 17 bases in the middle. CDR3 DNA: TGTGCCAGCACCCCAGACCCTAGGGTGACTGAAGCTTTCTTT. This encodes CASTPDPRVTEAFF.

V is TRBV19 and J is TRBJ2-1, with 10 bases matching TRBD2. Per the germline V gene, CDR1 is LNHDA and CDR2 is SQIVND (reference sequence). Trimming cost V 7 bases and J 3 bases; bases outside gene matches: 6. The CDR3 is 15 residues long. For the CDR3, the DNA is TGTGCCAGTACCCCCAGCGGGAGGGGCTACAATGAGCAGTTCTTC. It yields the protein CASTPSGRGYNEQFF.

J is TRBJ1-4 and V is TRBV5-4; TRBD1 is a possible D gene (6 bases). Trimming took 4 bases from V and 8 from J, leaving 15 bases between them. This CDR3 spans 14 amino acids. The germline gives CDR1 SGHNT, CDR2 YYREEE (reference sequence). CDR3 region: CASSVRGGHEKLFF. The CDR3 nucleotides are TGTGCCAGCAGCGTTCGGGGGGGGCACGAAAAACTGTTTTTT.

This chain links TRBV5-1 with TRBJ2-3; D not certain. The CDR3 loop spans 14 amino acids. Trimming shortened V by 3 bases and J by 4 bases, and 12 bases separated the two germline ends. The V gene's germline CDR1 is SGHRS and CDR2 YFSETQ. The CDR3 DNA is TGCGCCAGCAGCTCTCCTCAGATAGCAGATACGCAGTATTTT. It codes for CASSSPQIADTQYF.

The V gene is TRBV29-1, the J gene TRBJ1-4; a weak D match, TRBD1 (5 bases). In germline, CDR1 is SQVTM, CDR2 ANQGSEA. The CDR3 runs to 13 residues. V was cut by 4 bases and J by 5 bases, with 11 bases left in between. In DNA, the CDR3 is TGCAGCGTTGGGTCGCAGGGAAATGAAAAACTGTTTTTT. Its protein is CSVGSQGNEKLFF.

V usage is TRBV11-3 and J usage is TRBJ1-1, with D possibly TRBD1 on 5 matching bases. The germline gives CDR1 SGHNT, CDR2 YENEEA. The CDR3 sequence is 11 residues long. With 8 bases removed from V and 8 bases from J, the gap between germline ends came to 12 bases. CDR3 bases: TGTGCCAGCGGAACAGGAATAGAAGCTTTCTTT. This translates into CASGTGIEAFF.

The chain employs TRBV11-3 and TRBJ2-1; 7 nucleotides match TRBD2. This CDR3 spans 15 amino acids. The ends lost 0 bases at V and 3 bases at J; junction bases unmatched: 2. Germline lookup yields CDR1 SGHNT and CDR2 YENEEA. CDR3 in DNA: TGTGCCAGCAGCTTAGAGGGGGACTACTACAATGAGCAGTTCTTC. Protein sequence: CASSLEGDYYNEQFF.

V is TRBV5-1 and J is TRBJ2-7, with a weak D call TRBD2 (6 bases). This CDR3 is built from 16 residues. The germline V and J ends were trimmed by 4 bases and 3 bases, with 20 bases remaining between them. Germline-derived CDR1 and CDR2 are SGHRS and YFSETQ. The CDR3 DNA reads TGCGCCAGCAGCCCGGGGACTCAAACTTTCTACTACGAGCAGTACTTC. It yields the protein CASSPGTQTFYYEQYF.

V gene TRBV20-1 combines with J gene TRBJ1-2, with D unresolved. The CDR3 covers 11 residues. V was trimmed by 6 bases and J by 11 bases, leaving 16 bases between them. Germline lookup yields CDR1 DFQATT and CDR2 SNEGSKA (reference sequence). CDR3 protein: CSAPTRGFYTF. CDR3 nucleotide sequence: TGCAGTGCCCCAACCCGCGGATTTTACACCTTC.

The chain recombines TRBV28 with TRBJ2-1, with a weak D call TRBD2 (6 bases). Trimming left V 5 bases short and J 15 bases short, with 14 bases between. This CDR3 is 11 amino acids long. Germline CDR1 and CDR2: MDHEN and SYDVKM. CDR3 loop: CASSLREALFF. As DNA, the CDR3 is TGTGCCAGCAGTCTCAGGGAGGCCCTGTTCTTC.

The table lists this clone with a count of one. The V gene is TRBV27, the J gene TRBJ1-5, with 9 bases identical to TRBD1. The CDR3 spans 17 residues. J gave up 7 bases and V 5 bases, and 15 bases lay outside the gene matches. Per germline, CDR1 MNHEY and CDR2 SMNVEV (reference sequence). CDR3 in amino acids: CASSRFSRTGARQPQHF. The CDR3 nucleotides are TGTGCCAGCAGTCGATTCTCACGGACAGGGGCTAGACAGCCCCAGCATTTT.